What follows are 25 T cell receptor beta chains derived from one specimen sequenced in a study of shared clonotypes between healthy human individuals. Clones were read by immunoSEQ multiplex PCR, and TCRdb kept only the in-frame ones, dropping some. Among roughly 760,000 clones, approximately 74% were seen once, and the ten largest hold about 1.7%. Sequenced material: memory CD4+ T cells sorted from blood. Described subset: CD45RA-negative fraction. Receptor source: a woman younger than 45 in good health.

The rearrangement links TRBV5-5 to TRBJ2-7, with D possibly TRBD2 on 6 matching bases. This CDR3 is built from 14 residues. Trimming stripped 2 bases from V and 3 bases from J, with 12 bases between. CDR1 is SGHKS and CDR2 is YYEKEE in the germline V gene (reference sequence). The CDR3 DNA sequence: TGTGCCAGCAGCTTCGGAGGGATGAACTACGAGCAGTACTTC. This encodes CASSFGGMNYEQYF.

The chain joins TRBV10-3 to TRBJ1-2; 9 bases line up with TRBD1. V shed 3 bases, J shed 4 bases, and the junction held 6 bases outside the gene matches. CDR1 ENHRY and CDR2 SYGVKD come from the germline V gene. This CDR3 has 15 residues. In nucleotides, the CDR3 is TGTGCCATCAGTGACTCGGGACAGGGTGTCTATGGCTACACCTTC. Protein sequence: CAISDSGQGVYGYTF.

For this clone: The same CDR3 arises from other DNA sequences in this sample as well. This rearrangement joins TRBV5-1 to TRBJ2-5; D might be TRBD1 (5 bases). The V end was cut by 3 bases, the J end by 1 base, with 10 bases between. The CDR3 totals 14 residues. CDR1 SGHRS and CDR2 YFSETQ come from the germline V gene. This CDR3 reads CASSSQGAQETQYF. DNA of the CDR3: TGCGCCAGCAGCTCCCAGGGTGCCCAAGAGACCCAGTACTTC.

V and J are TRBV19 and TRBJ1-1, with D unclear. This CDR3 comprises 14 residues. CDR1 is LNHDA, CDR2 SQIVND, per germline (reference sequence). Trimming took off 6 bases at V and 4 bases at J, with 15 bases between the two ends. CDR3: CASRPPPGVTEAFF. CDR3 sequence (DNA): TGTGCCAGTAGACCCCCCCCGGGTGTCACTGAAGCTTTCTTT.

V and J are TRBV7-6 and TRBJ2-1; D is unresolved. V was shortened by 5 bases and J by 10 bases, with 15 bases between the two germline ends. This CDR3 region has 13 residues. Germline CDR1 reads SGHVS; CDR2 reads FNYEAQ. The CDR3 coding sequence is TGTGCCAGCAGCCCCCGTTTCCCCCAGGAGCAGTTCTTC. It yields the protein CASSPRFPQEQFF.

V gene TRBV28 combines with J gene TRBJ2-5; TRBD2 matches at 7 bases. The CDR3 is made up of 14 amino acids. CDR1 and CDR2 (germline): MDHEN, SYDVKM. Trimming cost V 2 bases and J 5 bases; bases outside gene matches: 5. The DNA for the CDR3 is TGTGCCAGCAGTTTAGGCGGGAGAATGGAGACCCAGTACTTC. This codes for CASSLGGRMETQYF.

The V and J genes are TRBV2 and TRBJ1-5; no definite D call. Germline V gene lookup returns CDR1 SNHLY and CDR2 FYNNEI. Trimming took 5 bases from V and 0 from J, leaving 8 bases between them. This CDR3 has 14 residues. DNA of the CDR3: TGTGCCAGCAGTAGACAAATTAGCAATCAGCCCCAGCATTTT. This encodes CASSRQISNQPQHF.

This sequence joins TRBV28 and TRBJ2-4, with a possible D match to TRBD2 (5 bases). The CDR3 length is 17 residues. V was clipped by 3 bases and J by 1 base, with 16 bases between them. Germline lookup yields CDR1 MDHEN and CDR2 SYDVKM. The CDR3 nucleotides read TGTGCCAGCAGTTTGCCGCCTGGTTGGGAGGCCAAAAACATTCAGTACTTC. This sequence encodes CASSLPPGWEAKNIQYF.

The J gene is TRBJ2-2, the V gene TRBV30; 10 positions agree with TRBD2. Trimming removed 1 base from V and 5 bases from J; junction bases left unmatched: 4. Per germline, CDR1 GTSNPN and CDR2 SVGIG (reference sequence). CDR3 length: 15 residues. This CDR3 reads CAWSALAGVTGELFF. The CDR3 bases are TGTGCCTGGAGTGCCCTAGCGGGAGTAACCGGGGAGCTGTTTTTT.

This clone was observed a single time. The V and J genes are TRBV5-1 and TRBJ1-1; 10 bases line up with TRBD1. V trimming: 2 bases; J trimming: 1 base; junction bases outside the gene matches: 5. The CDR3 is made up of 16 amino acids. Per the germline V gene, CDR1 is SGHRS and CDR2 is YFSETQ. Here the CDR3 DNA reads TGCGCCAGCAGCTTCGGACAGGGGGGACGGAACACTGAAGCTTTCTTT. This gives the protein CASSFGQGGRNTEAFF.

The V call is TRBV6-1, the J call TRBJ2-3; D uncertain. This CDR3 contains 15 residues. Germline CDR1 is MNHNS and CDR2 is SASEGT. V shed 7 bases and J shed 0 bases, with 14 bases lying between them. The CDR3 nucleotides read TGTGCCAGCACGGATCCGCGACCTAGCACAGATACGCAGTATTTT. It codes for CASTDPRPSTDTQYF.

V usage is TRBV19 and J usage is TRBJ2-1; 8 bases map to TRBD1. V lost 5 bases to trimming and J lost 1 base; unmatched junction nucleotides: 7. This CDR3 contains 16 residues. Germline CDR1 is LNHDA and CDR2 is SQIVND (reference sequence). The CDR3: CASSPQGARSYNEQFF. The CDR3 DNA reads TGTGCCAGTAGTCCCCAGGGGGCAAGGTCCTACAATGAGCAGTTCTTC.

The J gene is TRBJ2-7, the V gene TRBV28, with D maybe TRBD2 (6 bases). The V and J ends lost 3 bases and 6 bases respectively, with 9 bases between them. Per the germline V gene, CDR1 is MDHEN and CDR2 is SYDVKM. There are 12 residues in the CDR3. The CDR3 DNA is TGTGCCAGCAGTTTGGGGGGTGTCGAGCAGTACTTC. Its translation is CASSLGGVEQYF.

This chain joins TRBV28 and TRBJ1-4; no clear D. CDR1 MDHEN and CDR2 SYDVKM come from the germline V gene. V lost 7 bases, J lost 7 bases, and 10 bases lay in between. The CDR3 covers 12 residues. Here the CDR3 DNA reads TGTGCCAGCACCGCCCGGGGTGAAAAACTGTTTTTT. Protein: CASTARGEKLFF.

The rearrangement links TRBV11-2 to TRBJ2-7; D gene ambiguous. The CDR3 has 11 amino acids. Between the trimmed V and J ends, which lost 8 bases and 5 bases, there was a span of 10 bases. The germline gives CDR1 SGHAT, CDR2 FQNNGV. The CDR3 bases are TGTGCCAGCTCTAGGATTCACGAGCAGTACTTC. Translating it yields CASSRIHEQYF.

The chain employs TRBV19 and TRBJ1-5; 8 nucleotides align to TRBD1. This CDR3 is built from 20 residues. Trimming removed 0 bases from V and 0 bases from J; junction bases left unmatched: 13. From germline, CDR1 is LNHDA and CDR2 SQIVND (reference sequence). The chain's CDR3 is CASSIERGQGVGYSNQPQHF. The CDR3 nucleotides read TGTGCCAGTAGTATAGAGAGAGGACAGGGCGTGGGGTATAGCAATCAGCCCCAGCATTTT. The full variable domain, rest sourced from reference TRBV19 and TRBJ1-5, is DGGITQSPKYLFRKEGQNVTLSCEQNLNHDAMYWYRQDPGQGLRLIYYSQIVNDFQKGDIAEGYSVSREKKESFPLTVTSAQKNPTAFYLCASSIERGQGVGYSNQPQHFGDGTRLSIL.

The chain has TRBV21-1 and TRBJ2-5. TRBV21-1 is shown as a pseudogene. The CDR3 has 13 amino acids. The CDR3 DNA reads as TGTGCCAGCAGCAGGGGGTGGGCAGAGACCCAGTACTTC. The encoded protein is CASSRGWAETQYF.

The chain combines TRBV9 with TRBJ1-5; the match to TRBD1 covers 9 bases. This CDR3 comprises 15 residues. The germline V gene has CDR1 SGDLS and CDR2 YYNGEE. V gave up 4 bases and J gave up 3 bases; unmatched junction bases: 5. CDR3 region: CASSQTGGLNQPQHF. The DNA for the CDR3 is TGTGCCAGCAGCCAAACAGGGGGCCTCAATCAGCCCCAGCATTTT.

CDR3 bases: TGCGCCAGCAGTGAGAGGACAGGGCCCACTGAAGCTTTCTTT. Its translation: CASSERTGPTEAFF. The gene calls are TRBV10-1 and TRBJ1-1, with 8 bases aligning to TRBD1. Germline V gives CDR1 WNHNN, CDR2 SYGVQD (reference sequence). Trimming took 2 bases from V and 4 from J; bases not matched to a gene: 3. The CDR3 is 14 amino acids.

V gene TRBV30 combines with J gene TRBJ1-6, with D possibly matching TRBD1 (5 bases). The CDR3 is 13 amino acids. The V gene's germline CDR1 is GTSNPN and CDR2 SVGIG (reference sequence). The V gene lost 2 bases and the J gene lost 10 bases, with 12 bases spanning the gap. The CDR3 DNA follows: TGTGCCTGGAGTCTACAGGCGAGATCACCCCTCCACTTT. Translating it yields CAWSLQARSPLHF.

CDR3 coding DNA: TGCGCCAGCAGCCAAACGGTAACGGGAGGGCCCGCTGAGACCCAGTACTTC. It is translated as CASSQTVTGGPAETQYF. The V and J genes are TRBV5-1 and TRBJ2-5; 8 bases map to TRBD2. The CDR3 consists of 17 residues. Trimming removed 4 bases from V and 5 bases from J; junction bases left unmatched: 16. The germline CDR1 and CDR2 sequences are SGHRS and YFSETQ.

The chain joins TRBV10-1 to TRBJ1-1, with D perhaps matching TRBD1 (5 bases). Trimming removed 7 bases at V and 3 bases at J, with 12 bases between. Germline V lookup: CDR1 WNHNN, CDR2 SYGVQD (reference sequence). CDR3 length: 13 amino acids. The CDR3 bases are TGCGCCAGCAAAAGCGACAGCGACACTGAAGCTTTCTTT. Translating it yields CASKSDSDTEAFF.

The chain links TRBV2 to TRBJ2-7, with TRBD2 matching over 10 bases. Germline V CDR1 and CDR2: SNHLY, FYNNEI. This CDR3 is 16 amino acids long. V dropped 7 bases and J dropped 5; count of bases not matched to a gene: 14. CDR3 sequence: CASMEGVLAGTDEQYF. The DNA for the CDR3 is TGTGCCAGCATGGAGGGGGTACTAGCGGGAACGGACGAGCAGTACTTC.

V gene TRBV7-9 combines with J gene TRBJ2-5; D gene ambiguous. TRBJ2-7 matches the DNA end more closely, so the J call is doubtful. The CDR3 sequence is 13 residues long. Germline CDR1 SEHNR, CDR2 FQNEAQ (reference sequence). CDR3 protein: CASSYKDVYEQYF. The CDR3 DNA follows: TGTGCCAGCAGCTATAAGGATGTTTACGAGCAGTACTTC.

The chain links TRBV28 to TRBJ1-4, with D possibly TRBD1 on 5 matching bases. V gave up 6 bases and J gave up 8 bases, with 13 bases separating them. The CDR3 sequence is 13 residues long. The germline V gene has CDR1 MDHEN and CDR2 SYDVKM. The CDR3 region has the DNA TGTGCCAGCAGAGCAAGGGGTGGGGAAAAACTGTTTTTT. Protein: CASRARGGEKLFF.